What follows are 3 T cell receptor beta chains derived from one specimen sequenced in a study of T cells after posttransplantation cyclophosphamide. This table comes from immunoSEQ multiplex PCR, and its TCRdb copy is limited to in-frame clones, with some not included. The table includes about 22,000 clones, around 97% detected once. The naive gate required viable CD3+CD4+ or CD3+CD8+ cells with CCR7+CD45RA+CD45RO-CD95-CD27+CD28+ phenotype. The sample consisted of naive CD4+ T cells sorted from PBMCs. The receptors were sampled from a man between 50 and 59 years old in good health, CMV-negative, and a related stem cell transplant donor.

V usage is TRBV2 and J usage is TRBJ2-7, with TRBD2 identical over 12 bases. Germline CDR1 and CDR2: SNHLY and FYNNEI. The CDR3 runs 15 residues. Trimming removed 6 bases from V and 4 bases from J; junction bases left unmatched: 7. The chain's CDR3 is CASRAGLAGNYEQYF. The CDR3 nucleotides read TGTGCCAGCAGAGCGGGACTAGCGGGCAATTACGAGCAGTACTTC.

The rearrangement joins TRBV18 to TRBJ2-3, with a weak D call TRBD1 (5 bases). The CDR3 consists of 14 residues. Germline V gene sequence: CDR1 KGHSH, CDR2 LQKENI. Trimming took 1 base from V and 6 from J, leaving 11 bases between them. CDR3 in DNA: TGTGCCAGCTCACCACTACAGGTGGGGGATACGCAGTATTTT. Residues: CASSPLQVGDTQYF.

This chain joins TRBV15 and TRBJ1-5; weak D call: TRBD1 (6 bases). Deletions cut 0 bases from V and 7 bases from J, with 7 bases between. Germline V CDR1 and CDR2: LNHNV, YYDKDF (reference sequence). This CDR3 is 13 amino acids long. The CDR3 nucleotides are TGTGCCACCAGCAGAGATCAGGGGCAGCCCCAGCATTTT. Translation: CATSRDQGQPQHF.